Following are 14 T cell receptor beta chains from one sample sequenced in a study of immune characteristics of hereditary and idiopathic chronic pancreatitis. Chronic pancreatitis tissue was collected during total pancreatectomy with islet autotransplantation. Libraries were prepared by immunoSEQ multiplex PCR; TCRdb keeps only in-frame clonotypes and omits some of them. The data hold about 9,400 clones, with 75% to 85% observed a single time. Sequences were obtained from pancreas tissue with idiopathic chronic pancreatitis. Source of these receptors: a human donor with chronic pancreatitis.

The rearrangement joins TRBV12-3 or TRBV12-4 to TRBJ1-5; D unclear. V shed 2 bases and J shed 7 bases, with 6 bases lying between them. The CDR3 sequence is 12 residues long. CDR3 DNA sequence: TGTGCCAGCAGTTTAAGCCGACAGCCCCAGCATTTT. Its protein is CASSLSRQPQHF.

The chain employs TRBV19 and TRBJ2-7; 9 bases line up with TRBD2. The CDR3 is 13 amino acids. J was trimmed by 5 bases and V by 7 bases; bases with no gene match: 6. Germline loops: CDR1 LNHDA, CDR2 SQIVND (reference sequence). In nucleotides, the CDR3 is TGTGCCAGTATATTAGCGGGGGCCGACGAGCAGTACGTC. It encodes CASILAGADEQYV.

The CDR3 DNA is TGTGCCAGTAGAACTCTGACAGCCAACTATGGCTACACCTTC. This sequence encodes CASRTLTANYGYTF. V usage is TRBV19 and J usage is TRBJ1-2; TRBD1 is a possible D gene (5 bases). Looked up from germline, CDR1 is LNHDA and CDR2 is SQIVND (reference sequence). Trimming stripped 6 bases from V and 2 bases from J, with 13 bases between. The CDR3 consists of 14 residues.

The table lists this clone with a count of one. J is TRBJ2-5 and V is TRBV7-2; possible D gene TRBD2, 5 bases. Trimming took off 5 bases at V and 1 base at J, with 14 bases between the two ends. The CDR3 has 15 residues. Germline V gene data show CDR1 as SGHTA and CDR2 as FQGNSA. CDR3 residues: CASSDQLESQETQYF. In nucleotides, the CDR3 is TGTGCCAGCAGCGACCAACTAGAGTCCCAAGAGACCCAGTACTTC.

This chain links TRBV7-9 with TRBJ2-3; D unclear. The V and J ends lost 6 bases and 2 bases respectively, with 15 bases between them. Germline CDR1 and CDR2: SEHNR and FQNEAQ (reference sequence). The CDR3 extends over 15 amino acids. DNA for the CDR3: TGTGCCAGCAGGAGTAAAAGCTTGCTCACAGATACGCAGTATTTT. The encoded protein is CASRSKSLLTDTQYF. Looking up the rest from reference TRBV7-9 and TRBJ2-3 gives the full variable domain: DTGVSQNPRHKITKRGQNVTFRCDPISEHNRLYWYRQTLGQGPEFLTYFQNEAQLEKSRLLSDRFSAERPKGSFSTLEIQRTEQGDSAMYLCASRSKSLLTDTQYFGPGTRLTVL.

The chain joins TRBV6-5 to TRBJ2-2, with a weak D call TRBD2 (5 bases). Germline assignment: CDR1 MNHEY and CDR2 SVGAGI. The CDR3 loop spans 16 amino acids. The germline V and J ends were trimmed by 2 bases and 0 bases, with 10 bases remaining between them. The chain's CDR3 is CASSYHRGTNTGELFF. CDR3 nucleotide sequence: TGTGCCAGCAGTTACCATCGGGGAACGAACACCGGGGAGCTGTTTTTT.

This clone appeared a few times. The V call is TRBV7-9, the J call TRBJ1-3, with a weak D call TRBD1 (5 bases). The CDR3 length is 17 residues. V was cut by 3 bases and J by 1 base, with 16 bases left in between. Germline values: CDR1 SEHNR, CDR2 FQNEAQ (reference sequence). CDR3 loop: CASSFLRGRSSGNTIYF. The CDR3 region has the DNA TGTGCCAGCAGCTTCCTACGGGGCAGATCTTCTGGAAACACCATATATTTT. Looking up the rest from reference TRBV7-9 and TRBJ1-3 gives the full variable domain: DTGVSQNPRHKITKRGQNVTFRCDPISEHNRLYWYRQTLGQGPEFLTYFQNEAQLEKSRLLSDRFSAERPKGSFSTLEIQRTEQGDSAMYLCASSFLRGRSSGNTIYFGEGSWLTVV.

This chain uses TRBV28 with TRBJ1-5; possible D gene TRBD1, 6 bases. Germline V gene lookup returns CDR1 MDHEN and CDR2 SYDVKM. Deletions cut 3 bases from V and 11 bases from J, with 26 bases between. The CDR3 is made up of 17 amino acids. The chain's CDR3 is CASSFGWGGGRGLTQHF. DNA of the CDR3: TGTGCCAGCAGTTTCGGTTGGGGTGGGGGGCGCGGGCTGACCCAGCATTTT.

The V and J genes are TRBV3-1 (or the pseudogene TRBV3-2) and TRBJ1-2; 7 bases are a match to TRBD1. The germline V gene has CDR1 LGHDT and CDR2 YNNKEL (reference sequence). The CDR3 has 14 residues. Germline trimming cut 0 bases from V and 8 bases from J; bases unmatched to any gene: 6. In DNA, the CDR3 is TGTGCCAGCAGCCAAGATCCCAGGGGGAACGGCTACACCTTC. Translated: CASSQDPRGNGYTF.

The genes are TRBV18 and TRBJ1-1; TRBD1 matches at 10 bases. V lost 1 base to trimming and J lost 4 bases; unmatched junction nucleotides: 9. CDR3 length: 17 residues. The germline CDR1 and CDR2 sequences are KGHSH and LQKENI. For the CDR3, the DNA is TGTGCCAGCTCACCACTTTGGACAGGGGGTGGGATCACTGAAGCTTTCTTT. Amino acid sequence: CASSPLWTGGGITEAFF.

This clone was seen once. V gene TRBV7-9 combines with J gene TRBJ2-7, with D unresolved. V was trimmed by 5 bases and J by 6 bases, leaving 14 bases between them. The CDR3 is made up of 13 amino acids. CDR1 is SEHNR and CDR2 is FQNEAQ in the germline V gene (reference sequence). The CDR3 loop reads CASSPKASSEQYV. CDR3 nucleotide sequence: TGTGCCAGCAGCCCCAAAGCCTCGAGCGAGCAGTACGTC.

This chain joins TRBV18 and TRBJ2-5; 9 bases agree with TRBD1. The CDR3 sequence is 15 residues long. V shed 6 bases, J shed 4 bases, and the junction held 9 bases outside the gene matches. Germline assignment: CDR1 KGHSH and CDR2 LQKENI. Here the CDR3 reads CASSPGQGVGETQYF. CDR3 nucleotide sequence: TGTGCCAGCTCCCCGGGACAGGGAGTTGGAGAGACCCAGTACTTC.

The V call is TRBV4-2, the J call TRBJ1-3, with D possibly matching TRBD1 (6 bases). Trimming shortened V by 1 base and J by 4 bases, and 11 bases separated the two germline ends. The CDR3 has 15 amino acids. Germline CDR1 and CDR2: LGHNA and YNFKEQ. The CDR3 coding sequence is TGTGCCAGCAGCCAAGTCCAGGGGTACGGAAACACCATATATTTT. This translates into CASSQVQGYGNTIYF.

The chain's CDR3 is CASRGSADTQYF. The CDR3 DNA reads TGTGCCAGCAGGGGCTCAGCCGATACGCAGTATTTT. This chain joins TRBV7-6 and TRBJ2-3; D gene ambiguous. This CDR3 comprises 12 residues. The germline V gene encodes CDR1 SGHVS and CDR2 FNYEAQ. V was cut by 6 bases and J by 6 bases, with 10 bases left in between.